The sequence of this TCR beta chain was determined in a study of blood T cell repertoires in COVID-19. Overall study: Collection of acute and convalescent COVID-19 samples took place in the United States, Italy and Spain. From T cells, B-cell-depleted T cells, or PBMCs came the material, which was cDNA or gDNA.

Authors' analysis steps: Reference gene primers were amplified, and this amplification served to estimate nucleated cell counts. Data came from immunoSEQ multiplex PCR; TCRdb stores just in-frame clones and leaves some out. V and J calls and clone size are those listed in that table; D and trimming were worked out from the DNA. The sample consists of tens of thousands of clones, approximately 90% of them appearing once. Source material: peripheral blood. This TCR derives from a human donor in a cohort sampled during active COVID-19.

This chain's CDR3 is CASSLDHFQETQYF. The CDR3 DNA sequence: TGTGCCAGCAGCTTAGATCACTTCCAAGAGACCCAGTACTTC. The V and J genes are TRBV11-2 and TRBJ2-5; D gene ambiguous. CDR3 length: 14 amino acids. Trimming took 0 bases from V and 1 from J, leaving 6 bases between them. Germline V gene lookup returns CDR1 SGHAT and CDR2 FQNNGV.